The next 20 T cell receptor beta chains were all read from a single sample in a study of T-cell memory formation after mild COVID-19. TCRdb re-called the 5' RACE reads through MiXCR, storing one row per CDR3 protein. The top ten hold approximately 0.81% of the sample, which has tens of thousands of distinct CDR3 sequences, 6% to 6.5% seen once. Specimen: PBMCs or a T cell subset sorted from them (not recorded which). The source of these receptors is an adult who had mild COVID-19 (a few samples of this study predate the infection). Cell type and time point are not known.

This clonotype came up many times. The chain employs TRBV6-6 and TRBJ1-5, with D tentatively TRBD1 (5 bases). Looked up from germline, CDR1 is MNHNY and CDR2 is SVGAGI (reference sequence). The CDR3 consists of 16 residues. The V and J ends lost 4 bases and 5 bases respectively, with 18 bases between them. The CDR3 spells CASSSQYRDSDQPQHF. The DNA for the CDR3 is TGTGCCAGCAGTTCACAATACCGGGACTCCGATCAGCCCCAGCATTTT.

This clonotype turned up a few times. Here the CDR3 reads CASSPADPGVRNTEAFF. The CDR3 bases are TGTGCCAGCAGCCCCGCGGACCCCGGAGTCAGGAACACTGAAGCTTTCTTT. The rearrangement uses TRBV3-1 and TRBJ1-1; unclear D gene. V lost 4 bases to trimming and J lost 1 base, with 19 bases between them. Germline CDR1 LGHDT, CDR2 YNNKEL (reference sequence). The CDR3 is 17 amino acids.

This clonotype was detected many times. V is TRBV3-1 and J is TRBJ2-7, with D perhaps matching TRBD2 (6 bases). CDR3 size: 15 residues. Trimming cost V 4 bases and J 3 bases, with 16 bases left between them. The V gene's germline CDR1 is LGHDT and CDR2 YNNKEL (reference sequence). CDR3 residues: CASSRSGSGHYEQYF. The DNA for the CDR3 is TGTGCCAGCAGCCGTAGCGGTAGCGGCCACTACGAGCAGTACTTC.

This clonotype was detected a few times. The chain couples TRBV14 to TRBJ1-4; tentative D call: TRBD1 (5 bases). CDR1 is SGHDN and CDR2 is FVKESK in the germline V gene. Trimming removed 2 bases at V and 13 bases at J, with 11 bases between. This CDR3 has 12 amino acids. The CDR3 protein is CASSQTGVRLFF. Here the CDR3 DNA reads TGTGCCAGCAGCCAAACAGGAGTTAGACTGTTTTTT.

This clonotype appeared a few times. DNA for the CDR3: TGTGCCAGTAGTATATCACTGCGGCGGAGTAACACTGAAGCTTTCTTT. Protein sequence: CASSISLRRSNTEAFF. The rearrangement uses TRBV19 and TRBJ1-1; no reliable D call. The CDR3 runs to 16 residues. The V end was cut by 2 bases, the J end by 2 bases, with 15 bases between. Germline V gene sequence: CDR1 LNHDA, CDR2 SQIVND (reference sequence).

This clonotype was recorded at least ten times. The V and J genes are TRBV5-1 and TRBJ2-3; 13 nucleotides match TRBD2. This CDR3 region has 17 residues. In germline, CDR1 is SGHRS, CDR2 YFSETQ. J lost 3 bases, V lost 2 bases, and 6 bases had no gene match. The CDR3 sequence is CASSFTTSGGATDTQYF. As DNA, the CDR3 is TGCGCCAGCAGCTTCACCACTAGCGGGGGGGCGACAGATACGCAGTATTTT.

This rearrangement joins TRBV19 to TRBJ2-2; tentative D call: TRBD2 (6 bases). In germline, CDR1 is LNHDA, CDR2 SQIVND (reference sequence). Trimming shortened V by 7 bases and J by 4 bases, and 13 bases separated the two germline ends. This CDR3 is 14 amino acids long. The CDR3 DNA is TGTGCCAGTAACGAGGGACTGTCCACCGGGGAGCTGTTTTTT. Its translation: CASNEGLSTGELFF.

The rearrangement uses TRBV7-3 and TRBJ1-1; 9 bases agree with TRBD1. The CDR3 runs 14 residues. The germline CDR1 and CDR2 sequences are SGHTA and FQGTGA. V was pared by 5 bases and J by 10 bases, with 11 bases of the junction left unmatched. The CDR3 sequence: CASSPQWGQGRAFF. The CDR3, as DNA: TGTGCCAGCAGCCCCCAGTGGGGACAGGGAAGAGCTTTCTTT.

The J gene is TRBJ2-2, the V gene TRBV19; TRBD2 is a possible D gene (7 bases). This CDR3 is built from 17 residues. V was cut by 5 bases and J by 4 bases, with 20 bases left in between. The V gene's germline CDR1 is LNHDA and CDR2 SQIVND (reference sequence). The CDR3 here is CASSPRVQAGATGELFF. The CDR3 DNA is TGTGCCAGTAGTCCAAGGGTCCAGGCGGGGGCCACCGGGGAGCTGTTTTTT. The full variable domain, completed using reference TRBV19 and TRBJ2-2, is DGGITQSPKYLFRKEGQNVTLSCEQNLNHDAMYWYRQDPGQGLRLIYYSQIVNDFQKGDIAEGYSVSREKKESFPLTVTSAQKNPTAFYLCASSPRVQAGATGELFFGEGSRLTVL.

The chain couples TRBV11-2 to TRBJ1-2, with no clear D. Germline V CDR1 and CDR2: SGHAT, FQNNGV. The V gene lost 5 bases and the J gene lost 2 bases, with 18 bases spanning the gap. CDR3 length: 16 amino acids. CDR3 nucleotides: TGTGCCAGCAGCACCATCCGGGGAGTCGGCAACTATGGCTACACCTTC. Translated: CASSTIRGVGNYGYTF.

This clonotype was detected ten times or more. V gene TRBV20-1 combines with J gene TRBJ2-1; TRBD1 agrees at 7 bases. Per the germline V gene, CDR1 is DFQATT and CDR2 is SNEGSKA (reference sequence). The CDR3 totals 15 residues. Trimming removed 6 bases from V and 4 bases from J; junction bases left unmatched: 12. This chain's CDR3 is CSASSGTAFYNEQFF. The CDR3 DNA sequence: TGCAGTGCAAGTTCCGGGACAGCGTTTTACAATGAGCAGTTCTTC.

This clonotype has a handful of counts. The chain carries TRBV5-1 and TRBJ1-2; TRBD1 might be the D (5 bases). Germline CDR1 and CDR2: SGHRS and YFSETQ. The CDR3 contains 14 residues. The ends were cut back, 0 bases at V and 6 bases at J, with 12 bases in the middle. CDR3 coding DNA: TGCGCCAGCAGCTTGGCGGGGCAGTTGGATGGCTACACCTTC. This translates into CASSLAGQLDGYTF.

This clonotype was seen repeatedly, ten times or more. The CDR3 sequence is CSGRQGMGTEAFF. CDR3 in DNA: TGCAGCGGGCGACAGGGTATGGGGACTGAAGCTTTCTTT. The chain uses TRBV29-1 and TRBJ1-1; 7 positions agree with TRBD1. The trim removed 7 bases at V and 5 bases at J, leaving 10 bases unmatched. CDR3 size: 13 residues. From germline, CDR1 is SQVTM and CDR2 ANQGSEA. Full variable domain (rest looked up from reference TRBV29-1 and TRBJ1-1): SAVISQKPSRDICQRGTSLTIQCQVDSQVTMMFWYRQQPGQSLTLIATANQGSEATYESGFVIDKFPISRPNLTFSTLTVSNMSPEDSSIYLCSGRQGMGTEAFFGQGTRLTVV.

V and J are TRBV2 and TRBJ2-2, with 7 positions matching TRBD1. V trimming: 6 bases; J trimming: 5 bases; junction bases outside the gene matches: 9. This CDR3 is built from 15 residues. Germline V CDR1 and CDR2: SNHLY, FYNNEI. CDR3 loop: CASRTGTDRTGELFF. DNA of the CDR3: TGTGCCAGCAGGACCGGGACAGATCGGACCGGGGAGCTGTTTTTT.

This clonotype was seen a few times. This chain joins TRBV29-1 and TRBJ1-5; no reliable D call. CDR1 is SQVTM and CDR2 is ANQGSEA in the germline V gene. V dropped 4 bases and J dropped 2 bases, with 6 bases sitting between them. The CDR3 consists of 12 residues. The CDR3 here is CSVGGGNQPQHF. CDR3 sequence (DNA): TGCAGCGTTGGGGGAGGCAATCAGCCCCAGCATTTT.

Within the sample, this clonotype is medium-sized. The rearrangement uses TRBV12-3 or TRBV12-4 and TRBJ2-7; D is uncertain. Trimming stripped 3 bases from V and 2 bases from J, with 8 bases between. The length of the CDR3 is 13 residues. For the CDR3, the DNA is TGTGCCAGCAGTTTTGGTCCCACCTACGAGCAGTACTTC. This codes for CASSFGPTYEQYF.

The chain joins TRBV5-1 to TRBJ1-1; D may be TRBD1 (6 bases). Trimming left V 7 bases short and J 1 base short, with 17 bases between. The CDR3 consists of 15 residues. The germline gives CDR1 SGHRS, CDR2 YFSETQ. The CDR3 DNA sequence: TGCGCCAGCCAGGCCGGGGGGGGCACGAACACTGAAGCTTTCTTT. Its protein product is CASQAGGGTNTEAFF.

This chain uses TRBV7-3 with TRBJ2-5; D may be TRBD1 (6 bases). Germline assignment: CDR1 SGHTA and CDR2 FQGTGA. V gave up 5 bases and J gave up 2 bases, with 15 bases separating them. The CDR3 contains 15 residues. DNA of the CDR3: TGTGCCAGCAGCGCCGTCAGGGGTGCTCAAGAGACCCAGTACTTC. Translating gives CASSAVRGAQETQYF.

This clonotype showed up just a few times. V and J are TRBV5-1 and TRBJ1-1, with TRBD1 matching over 7 bases. CDR1 and CDR2 (germline): SGHRS, YFSETQ. J was trimmed by 5 bases and V by 6 bases; bases with no gene match: 10. The CDR3 consists of 14 residues. CDR3 DNA: TGCGCCAGCACGCAGGGGGGGCAGACGACTGAAGCTTTCTTT. Amino acids: CASTQGGQTTEAFF.

This clonotype was detected ten times or more. The chain links TRBV9 to TRBJ2-5; D is ambiguous. Trimming shortened V by 7 bases and J by 1 base, and 8 bases separated the two germline ends. CDR1 and CDR2 from the germline V gene are SGDLS and YYNGEE. This CDR3 has 12 residues. CDR3 region: CASGSGQETQYF. The CDR3 nucleotides are TGTGCCAGCGGAAGTGGCCAAGAGACCCAGTACTTC.